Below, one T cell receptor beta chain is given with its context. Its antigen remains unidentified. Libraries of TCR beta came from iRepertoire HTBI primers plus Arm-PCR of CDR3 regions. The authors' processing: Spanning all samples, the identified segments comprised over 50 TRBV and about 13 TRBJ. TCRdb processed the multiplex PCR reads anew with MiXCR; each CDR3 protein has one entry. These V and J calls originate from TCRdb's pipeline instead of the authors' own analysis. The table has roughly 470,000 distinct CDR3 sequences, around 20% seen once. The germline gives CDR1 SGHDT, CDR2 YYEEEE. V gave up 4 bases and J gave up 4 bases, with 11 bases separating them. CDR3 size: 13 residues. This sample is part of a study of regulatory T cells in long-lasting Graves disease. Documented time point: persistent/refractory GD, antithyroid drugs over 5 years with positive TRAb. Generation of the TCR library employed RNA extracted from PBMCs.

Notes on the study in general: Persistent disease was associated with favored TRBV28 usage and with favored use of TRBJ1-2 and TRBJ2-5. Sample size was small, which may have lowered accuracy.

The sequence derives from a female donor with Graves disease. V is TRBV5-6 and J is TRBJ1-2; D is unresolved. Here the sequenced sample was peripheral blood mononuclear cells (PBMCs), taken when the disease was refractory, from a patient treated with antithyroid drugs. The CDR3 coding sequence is TGTGCCAGCAGCCACAAGACGGGCTATGGCTACACCTTC. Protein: CASSHKTGYGYTF.